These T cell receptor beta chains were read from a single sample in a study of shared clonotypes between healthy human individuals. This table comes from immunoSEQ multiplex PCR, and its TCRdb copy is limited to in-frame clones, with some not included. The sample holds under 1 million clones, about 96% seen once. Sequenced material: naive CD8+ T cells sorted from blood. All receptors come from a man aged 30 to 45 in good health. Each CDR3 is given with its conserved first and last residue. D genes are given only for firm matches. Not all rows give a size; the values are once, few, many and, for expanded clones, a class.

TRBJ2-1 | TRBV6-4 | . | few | TGTGCCAGCAGCCGGACCATATACAATGAGCAGTTCTTC | CASSRTIYNEQFF
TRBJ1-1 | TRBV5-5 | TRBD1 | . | TGTGCCAGCGACCTAGGACAGGGGGCCTTTGTGGGCACTGAAGCTTTCTTT | CASDLGQGAFVGTEAFF
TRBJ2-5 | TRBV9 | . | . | TGTGCCAGCAGCGTAAGGACGGAGCCCCAAGAGACCCAGTACTTC | CASSVRTEPQETQYF
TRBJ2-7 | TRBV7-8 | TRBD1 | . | TGTGCCAGCAGCAGGTCTGACAGGGGGCGCAACGAGCAGTACTTC | CASSRSDRGRNEQYF
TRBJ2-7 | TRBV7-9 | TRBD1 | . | TGTGCCAGCAGCCTACGGACAGGGGACTACGAGCAGTACTTC | CASSLRTGDYEQYF
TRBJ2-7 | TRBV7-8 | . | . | TGTGCCAGCAGCTTTCGAGGGACCTACGAGCAGTACTTC | CASSFRGTYEQYF
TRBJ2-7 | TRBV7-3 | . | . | TGTGCCAGCAGCTTCGGACAGAACTACGAGCAGTACTTC | CASSFGQNYEQYF
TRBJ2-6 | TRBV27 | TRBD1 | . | TGTGCCAGCAGTTGGGACAGGGGGACCGGTACTGGGGCCAACGTCCTGACTTTC | CASSWDRGTGTGANVLTF
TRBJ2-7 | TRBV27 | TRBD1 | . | TGTGCCAGCAGTTTGACAGGGGGCTCCTACGAGCAGTACTTC | CASSLTGGSYEQYF
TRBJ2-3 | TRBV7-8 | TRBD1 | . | TGTGCCAGCAGCTTAGGGACCGGGACAGGGTTTTCAGATACGCAGTATTTT | CASSLGTGTGFSDTQYF
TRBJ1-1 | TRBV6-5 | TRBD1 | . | TGTGCCAGCAGTTATCGGACAGGGGGCATCACTGAAGCTTTCTTT | CASSYRTGGITEAFF
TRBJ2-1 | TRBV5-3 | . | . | TGTGCCAGAAGCCCTCCCCTTGGCGGGACTTACAATGAGCAGTTCTTC | CARSPPLGGTYNEQFF